These 5 T cell receptor beta chains came from one sample sequenced in a study of T cell repertoires in cytomegalovirus infection. Each CDR3 protein is one row after TCRdb ran MiXCR on the reads. The table shows some 240,000 distinct CDR3 sequences, with approximately 15% occurring only once. Sequencing was done on a sample of CD8+ T cells from PBMCs. These receptors all stem from a human donor in good health (CMV status not recorded). Some clones in this sample may be carry-over from other donors' samples.

In this sample, this clonotype turned up a few times. The chain is built from TRBV6-2 or TRBV6-3 and TRBJ2-5; D gene unclear. Germline CDR1 reads MNHEY; CDR2 reads SVGEGT. The CDR3 is made up of 15 amino acids. Trimming removed 2 bases from V and 9 bases from J, with 19 bases in between. Here the CDR3 DNA reads TGTGCCAGCAGTTACCTCGCCGGTCGCGATCAGTCCCAGTACTTC. This gives the protein CASSYLAGRDQSQYF.

This clonotype occurred many times. This sequence joins TRBV4-1 and TRBJ2-1; D may be TRBD2 (5 bases). This CDR3 has 14 amino acids. The V end was cut by 2 bases, the J end by 8 bases, with 13 bases between. Germline V gene data show CDR1 as MGHRA and CDR2 as YSYEKL. CDR3 in DNA: TGCGCCAGCAGCCAACCAGAGGGCCGGGATGAGCAGTTCTTC. It yields the protein CASSQPEGRDEQFF.

This clonotype was found once. The chain uses TRBV3-1 and TRBJ2-1; weak D call: TRBD2 (6 bases). Per the germline V gene, CDR1 is LGHDT and CDR2 is YNNKEL (reference sequence). CDR3 length: 17 residues. Trimming removed 3 bases at V and 7 bases at J, with 22 bases between. This CDR3 reads CASSQGGDGLMINEQFF. CDR3 in DNA: TGTGCCAGCAGCCAGGGCGGGGATGGGCTAATGATAAATGAGCAGTTCTTC.

The chain recombines TRBV10-3 with TRBJ1-1; tentative D call: TRBD1 (5 bases). The CDR3 runs 12 residues. V was shortened by 5 bases and J by 4 bases, with 8 bases between the two germline ends. Germline CDR1 ENHRY, CDR2 SYGVKD. Written as DNA, the CDR3 is TGTGCCATCAGTCAGGGATTCACTGAAGCTTTCTTT. Protein sequence: CAISQGFTEAFF.

This clonotype was found a few times. The chain combines TRBV7-6 with TRBJ2-1; TRBD2 matches 9 bases. V gave up 8 bases and J gave up 4 bases; unmatched junction bases: 15. Germline-derived CDR1 and CDR2 are SGHVS and FNYEAQ. The CDR3 loop spans 17 amino acids. CDR3 bases: TGTGCCAGCGCAGCTGCTTCTAGCGGGGATATGTACAATGAGCAGTTCTTC. Residues: CASAAASSGDMYNEQFF.